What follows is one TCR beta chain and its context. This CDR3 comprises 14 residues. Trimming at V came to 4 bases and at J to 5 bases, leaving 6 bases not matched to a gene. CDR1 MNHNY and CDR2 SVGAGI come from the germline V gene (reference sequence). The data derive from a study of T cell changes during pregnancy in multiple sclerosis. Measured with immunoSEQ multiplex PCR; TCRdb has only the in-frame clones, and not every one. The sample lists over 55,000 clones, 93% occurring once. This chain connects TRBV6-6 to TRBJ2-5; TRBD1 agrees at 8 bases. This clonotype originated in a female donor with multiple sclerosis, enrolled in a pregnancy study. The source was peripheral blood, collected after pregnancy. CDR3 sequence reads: CASSSNRGVETQYF. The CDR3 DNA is TGTGCCAGCAGTTCTAACAGGGGGGTCGAGACCCAGTACTTC.